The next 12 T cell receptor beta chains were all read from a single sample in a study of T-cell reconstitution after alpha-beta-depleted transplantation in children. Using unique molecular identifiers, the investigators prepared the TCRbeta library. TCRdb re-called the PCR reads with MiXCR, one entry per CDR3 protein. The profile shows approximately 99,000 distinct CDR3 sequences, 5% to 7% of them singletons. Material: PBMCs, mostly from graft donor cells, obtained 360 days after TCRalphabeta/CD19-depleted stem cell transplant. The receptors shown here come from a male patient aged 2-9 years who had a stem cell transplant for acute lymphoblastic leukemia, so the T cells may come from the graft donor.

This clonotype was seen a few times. CDR3 residues: CASSTRQKGSYEQYF. The CDR3 bases are TGTGCCAGTAGTACCCGGCAGAAGGGTTCCTACGAGCAGTACTTC. The V gene is TRBV19, the J gene TRBJ2-7; D unclear. Germline CDR1 is LNHDA and CDR2 is SQIVND (reference sequence). The CDR3 consists of 15 residues. The V gene lost 4 bases and the J gene lost 1 base, with 14 bases spanning the gap.

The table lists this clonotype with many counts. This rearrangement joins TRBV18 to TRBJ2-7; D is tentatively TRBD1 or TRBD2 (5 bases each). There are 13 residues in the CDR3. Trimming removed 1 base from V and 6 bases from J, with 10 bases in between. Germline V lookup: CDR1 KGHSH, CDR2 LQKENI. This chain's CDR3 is CASSPRDPREQYF. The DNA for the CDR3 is TGTGCCAGCTCACCACGGGACCCCCGCGAGCAGTACTTC.

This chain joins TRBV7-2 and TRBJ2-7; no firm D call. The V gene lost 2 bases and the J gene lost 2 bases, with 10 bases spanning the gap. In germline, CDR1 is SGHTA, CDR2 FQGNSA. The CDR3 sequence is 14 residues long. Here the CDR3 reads CASSLLPGPYEQYF. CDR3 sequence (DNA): TGTGCCAGCAGCTTACTCCCCGGCCCCTACGAGCAGTACTTC.

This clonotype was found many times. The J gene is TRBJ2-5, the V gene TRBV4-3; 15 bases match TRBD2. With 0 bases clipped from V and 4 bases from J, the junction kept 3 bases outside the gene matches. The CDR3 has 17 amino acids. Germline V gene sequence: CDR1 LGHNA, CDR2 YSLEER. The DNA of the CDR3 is TGCGCCAGCAGCCAAGAAGGACTAGCGGGAGGGGGAGAGACCCAGTACTTC. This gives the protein CASSQEGLAGGGETQYF.

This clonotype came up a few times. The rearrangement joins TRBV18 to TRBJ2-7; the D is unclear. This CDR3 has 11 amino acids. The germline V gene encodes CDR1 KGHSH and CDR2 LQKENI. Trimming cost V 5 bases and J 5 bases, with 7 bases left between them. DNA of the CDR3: TGTGCCAGCTCATTTGGGGACGAGCAGTACTTC. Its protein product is CASSFGDEQYF.

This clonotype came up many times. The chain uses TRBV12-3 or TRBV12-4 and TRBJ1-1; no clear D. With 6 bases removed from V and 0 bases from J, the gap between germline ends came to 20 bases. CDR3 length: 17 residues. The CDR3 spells CASRLGPPSGVNTEAFF. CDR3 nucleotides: TGTGCCAGCAGGCTCGGACCGCCAAGCGGGGTGAACACTGAAGCTTTCTTT.

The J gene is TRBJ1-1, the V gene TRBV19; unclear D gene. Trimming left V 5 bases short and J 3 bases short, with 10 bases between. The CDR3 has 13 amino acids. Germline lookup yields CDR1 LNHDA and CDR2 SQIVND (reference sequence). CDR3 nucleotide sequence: TGTGCCAGTAGTGAAAAAGGCTACACTGAAGCTTTCTTT. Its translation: CASSEKGYTEAFF.

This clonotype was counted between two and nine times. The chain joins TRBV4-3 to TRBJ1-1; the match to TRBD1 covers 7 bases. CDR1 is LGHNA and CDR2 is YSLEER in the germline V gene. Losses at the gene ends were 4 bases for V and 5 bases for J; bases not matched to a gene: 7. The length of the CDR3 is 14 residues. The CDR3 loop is CASSLDRDGTEAFF. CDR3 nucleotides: TGCGCCAGCAGCCTCGACAGGGACGGGACTGAAGCTTTCTTT.

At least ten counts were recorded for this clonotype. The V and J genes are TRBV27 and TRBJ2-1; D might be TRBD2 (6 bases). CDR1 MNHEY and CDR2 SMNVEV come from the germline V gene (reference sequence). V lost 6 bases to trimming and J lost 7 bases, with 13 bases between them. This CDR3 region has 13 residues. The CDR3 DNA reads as TGTGCCAGCAGCCTCGGACGGGAGAATGAGCAGTTCTTC. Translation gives CASSLGRENEQFF.

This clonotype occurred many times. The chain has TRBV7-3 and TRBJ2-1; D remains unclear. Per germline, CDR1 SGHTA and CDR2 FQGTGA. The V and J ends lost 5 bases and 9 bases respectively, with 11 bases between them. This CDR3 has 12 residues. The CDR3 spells CASSPPGGEQFF. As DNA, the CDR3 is TGTGCCAGCAGCCCCCCGGGTGGTGAGCAGTTCTTC.

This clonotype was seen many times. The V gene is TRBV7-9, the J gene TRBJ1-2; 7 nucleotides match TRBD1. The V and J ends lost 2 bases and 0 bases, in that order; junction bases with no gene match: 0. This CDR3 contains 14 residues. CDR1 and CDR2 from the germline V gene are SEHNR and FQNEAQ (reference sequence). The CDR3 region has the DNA TGTGCCAGCAGCTTAACAGGGGCTAACTATGGCTACACCTTC. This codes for CASSLTGANYGYTF.

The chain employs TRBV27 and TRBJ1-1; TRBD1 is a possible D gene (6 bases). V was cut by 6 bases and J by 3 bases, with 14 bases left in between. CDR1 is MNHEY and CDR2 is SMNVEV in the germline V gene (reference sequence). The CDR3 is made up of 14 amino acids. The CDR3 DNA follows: TGTGCCAGCAGGTGGGGGGCTGGGGACACTGAAGCTTTCTTT. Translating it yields CASRWGAGDTEAFF.